The clone carrying this T cell receptor beta chain has a count of ten or more. The antigen is undetermined. These data originate in a study of response to subunit inactivated influenza vaccine. Study-level results: Each seasonal influenza vaccination, the authors suggested, recruits few new T cells.

MiXCR, run by TCRdb on the RT-PCR reads, gives a single entry per CDR3 protein. The sample consists of roughly 620,000 distinct CDR3 sequences, about 10% of them appearing once. The J segment lost 2 bases and the V segment lost 4 bases, leaving 5 bases of the junction unmatched. This CDR3 region has 16 residues. Germline loops: CDR1 SGHRS, CDR2 YFSETQ. These records were also assigned to another study, of T cells expressing NK-cell markers. From that paper: The TCR beta cDNA came from 5'RACE template switching with UMIs. Top CD8+ clonotypes included the dominant CD3+CD56+NKG2C+ clonotypes in roughly 6 donors. Once again these clonotypes came out on top in the CD3+CD56-NKG2C+ fraction of several donors.

The sample was PBMCs from blood, taken on the day of vaccination. The source is a man in his forties or fifties who received an inactivated influenza vaccine. The V gene is TRBV5-1, the J gene TRBJ2-3, with 12 bases matching TRBD2. The CDR3 loop is CASSPRTSGVTDTQYF. The CDR3 DNA sequence: TGCGCCAGCAGCCCACGGACTAGCGGGGTCACAGATACGCAGTATTTT.